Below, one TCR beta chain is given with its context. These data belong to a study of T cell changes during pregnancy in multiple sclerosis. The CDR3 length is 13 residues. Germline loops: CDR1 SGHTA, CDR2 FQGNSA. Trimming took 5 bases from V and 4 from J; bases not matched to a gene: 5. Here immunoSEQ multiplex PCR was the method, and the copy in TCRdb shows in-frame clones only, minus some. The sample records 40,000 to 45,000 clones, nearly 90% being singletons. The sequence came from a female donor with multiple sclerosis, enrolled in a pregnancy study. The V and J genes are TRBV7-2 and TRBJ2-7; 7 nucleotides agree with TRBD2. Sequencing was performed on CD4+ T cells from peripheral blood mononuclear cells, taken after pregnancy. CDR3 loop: CASSPREGYEQYF. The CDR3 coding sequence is TGTGCCAGCAGCCCAAGGGAGGGGTACGAGCAGTACTTC. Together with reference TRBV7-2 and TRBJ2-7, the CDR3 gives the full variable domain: GAGVSQSPSNKVTEKGKDVELRCDPISGHTALYWYRQSLGQGLEFLIYFQGNSAPDKSGLPSDRFSAERTGGSVSTLTIQRTQQEDSAVYLCASSPREGYEQYFGPGTRLTVT.